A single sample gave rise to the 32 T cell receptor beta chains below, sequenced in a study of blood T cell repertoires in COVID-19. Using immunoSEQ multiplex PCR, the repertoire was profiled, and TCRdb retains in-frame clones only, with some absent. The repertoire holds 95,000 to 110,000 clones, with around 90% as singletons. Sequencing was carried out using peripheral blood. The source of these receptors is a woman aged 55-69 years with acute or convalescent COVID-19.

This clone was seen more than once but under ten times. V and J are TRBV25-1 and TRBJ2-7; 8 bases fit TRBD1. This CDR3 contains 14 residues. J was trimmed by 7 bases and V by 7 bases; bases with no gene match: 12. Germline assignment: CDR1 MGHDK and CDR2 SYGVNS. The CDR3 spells CASIPAGTGEEQYV. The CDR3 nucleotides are TGTGCCAGCATCCCCGCGGGGACAGGCGAGGAGCAGTACGTC.

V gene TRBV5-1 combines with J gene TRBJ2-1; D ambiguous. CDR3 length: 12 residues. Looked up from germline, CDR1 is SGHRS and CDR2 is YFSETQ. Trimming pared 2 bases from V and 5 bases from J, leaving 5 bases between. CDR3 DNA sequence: TGCGCCAGCAGCTTCCAGAACAATGAGCAGTTCTTC. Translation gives CASSFQNNEQFF.

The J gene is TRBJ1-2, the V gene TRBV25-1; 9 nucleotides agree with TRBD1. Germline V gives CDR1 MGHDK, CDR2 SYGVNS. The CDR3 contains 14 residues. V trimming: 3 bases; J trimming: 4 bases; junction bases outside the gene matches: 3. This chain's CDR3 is CASSEGTGLYGYTF. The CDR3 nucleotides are TGTGCCAGCAGTGAGGGGACAGGGCTCTATGGCTACACCTTC.

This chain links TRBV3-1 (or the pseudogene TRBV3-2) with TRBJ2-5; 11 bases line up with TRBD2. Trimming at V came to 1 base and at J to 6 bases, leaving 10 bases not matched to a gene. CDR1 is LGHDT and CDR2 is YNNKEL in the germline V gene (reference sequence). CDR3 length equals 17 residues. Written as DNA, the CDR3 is TGTGCCAGCAGCCAAGCACTAGCGGGAGCTTTAGGGAAGACCCAGTACTTC. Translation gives CASSQALAGALGKTQYF.

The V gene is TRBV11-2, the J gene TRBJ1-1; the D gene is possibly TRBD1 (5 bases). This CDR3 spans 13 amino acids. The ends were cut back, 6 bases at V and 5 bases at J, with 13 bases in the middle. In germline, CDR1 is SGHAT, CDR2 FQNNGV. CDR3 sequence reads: CASSIRAETEAFF. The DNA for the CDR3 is TGTGCCAGCAGTATCAGGGCGGAAACTGAAGCTTTCTTT.

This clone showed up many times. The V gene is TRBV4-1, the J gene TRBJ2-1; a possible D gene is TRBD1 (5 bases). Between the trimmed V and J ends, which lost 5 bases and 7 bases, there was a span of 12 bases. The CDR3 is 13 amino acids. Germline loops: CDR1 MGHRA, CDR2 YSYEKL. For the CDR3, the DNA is TGCGCCAGCAGCTTTAACCAGGGAAATGAGCAGTTCTTC. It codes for CASSFNQGNEQFF.

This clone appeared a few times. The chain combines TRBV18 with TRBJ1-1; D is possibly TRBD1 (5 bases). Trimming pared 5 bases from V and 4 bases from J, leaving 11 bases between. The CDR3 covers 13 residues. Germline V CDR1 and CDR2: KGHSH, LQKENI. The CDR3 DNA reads TGTGCCAGCTCAGGGGCCAAGGGCACTGAAGCTTTCTTT. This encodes CASSGAKGTEAFF.

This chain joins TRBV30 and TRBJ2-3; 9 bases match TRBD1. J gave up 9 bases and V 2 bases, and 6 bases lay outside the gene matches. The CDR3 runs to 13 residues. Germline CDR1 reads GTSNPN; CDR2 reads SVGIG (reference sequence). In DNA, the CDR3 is TGTGCCTGGAGTTCACAACAGGGGGCCACGCAGTATTTT. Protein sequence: CAWSSQQGATQYF.

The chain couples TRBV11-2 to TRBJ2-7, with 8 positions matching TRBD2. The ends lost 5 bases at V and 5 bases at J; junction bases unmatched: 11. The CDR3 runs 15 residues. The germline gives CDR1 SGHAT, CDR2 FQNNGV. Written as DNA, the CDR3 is TGTGCCAGCAGCCGACTGTTAGCGGGACACAACGAGCAGTACTTC. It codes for CASSRLLAGHNEQYF.

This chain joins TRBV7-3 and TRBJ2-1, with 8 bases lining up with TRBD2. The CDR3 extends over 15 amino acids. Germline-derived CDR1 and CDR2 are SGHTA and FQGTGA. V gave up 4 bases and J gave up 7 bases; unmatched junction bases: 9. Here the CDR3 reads CASSSVAGFSNEQFF. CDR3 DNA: TGTGCCAGCAGCTCGGTAGCGGGATTTAGTAATGAGCAGTTCTTC.

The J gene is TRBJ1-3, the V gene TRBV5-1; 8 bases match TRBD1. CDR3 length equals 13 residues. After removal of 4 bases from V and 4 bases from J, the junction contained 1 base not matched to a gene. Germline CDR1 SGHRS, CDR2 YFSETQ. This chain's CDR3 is CASSRDRGNTIYF. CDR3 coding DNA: TGCGCCAGCAGCCGGGACAGGGGAAACACCATATATTTT.

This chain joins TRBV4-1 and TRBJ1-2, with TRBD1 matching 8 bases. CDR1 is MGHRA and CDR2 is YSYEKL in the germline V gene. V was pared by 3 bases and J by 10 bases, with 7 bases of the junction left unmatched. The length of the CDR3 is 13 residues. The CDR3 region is CASSHPGQASYTF. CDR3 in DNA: TGCGCCAGCAGCCATCCGGGACAGGCCTCCTACACCTTC.

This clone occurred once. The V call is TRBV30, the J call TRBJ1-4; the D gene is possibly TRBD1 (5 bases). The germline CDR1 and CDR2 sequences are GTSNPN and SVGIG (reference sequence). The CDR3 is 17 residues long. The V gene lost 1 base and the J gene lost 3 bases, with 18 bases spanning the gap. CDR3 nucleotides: TGTGCCTGGAGTGGACTCGAGACAGACAAGGCTAATGAAAAACTGTTTTTT. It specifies CAWSGLETDKANEKLFF.

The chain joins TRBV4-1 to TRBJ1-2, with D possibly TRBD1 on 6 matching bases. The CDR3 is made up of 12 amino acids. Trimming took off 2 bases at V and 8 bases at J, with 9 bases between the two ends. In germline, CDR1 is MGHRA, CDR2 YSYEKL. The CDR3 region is CASSQLGHGYTF. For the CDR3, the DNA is TGCGCCAGCAGCCAACTGGGACACGGCTACACCTTC.

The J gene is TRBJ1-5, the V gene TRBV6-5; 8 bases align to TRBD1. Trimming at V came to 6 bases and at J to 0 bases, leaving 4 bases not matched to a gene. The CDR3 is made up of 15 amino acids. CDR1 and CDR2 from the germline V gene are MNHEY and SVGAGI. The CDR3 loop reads CASRATGVSNQPQHF. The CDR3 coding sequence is TGTGCCAGCAGAGCGACAGGGGTTAGCAATCAGCCCCAGCATTTT.

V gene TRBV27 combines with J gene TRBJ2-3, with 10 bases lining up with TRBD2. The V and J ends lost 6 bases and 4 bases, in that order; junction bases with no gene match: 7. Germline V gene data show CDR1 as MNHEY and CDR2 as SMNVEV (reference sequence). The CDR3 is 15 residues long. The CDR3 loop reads CASSLSGRAPDTQYF. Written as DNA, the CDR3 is TGTGCCAGCAGCTTAAGCGGGAGGGCCCCAGATACGCAGTATTTT.

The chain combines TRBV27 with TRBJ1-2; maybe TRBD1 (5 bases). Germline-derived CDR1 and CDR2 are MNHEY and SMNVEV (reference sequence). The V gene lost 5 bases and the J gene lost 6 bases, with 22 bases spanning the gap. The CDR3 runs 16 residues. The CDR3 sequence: CASSRSDVLTGDGYTF. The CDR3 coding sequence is TGTGCCAGCAGTCGATCGGACGTCTTAACGGGGGATGGCTACACCTTC.

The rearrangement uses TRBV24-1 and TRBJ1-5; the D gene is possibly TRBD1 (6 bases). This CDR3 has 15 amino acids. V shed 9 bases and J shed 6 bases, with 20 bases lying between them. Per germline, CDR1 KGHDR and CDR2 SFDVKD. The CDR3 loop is CATPRGRHSSQPQHF. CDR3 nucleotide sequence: TGTGCCACCCCCAGGGGTAGGCATTCTAGTCAGCCCCAGCATTTT.

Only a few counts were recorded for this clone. The CDR3 DNA follows: TGTGCCAGCTCCCCAAGCCAAGACACTGAAGCTTTCTTT. Its protein is CASSPSQDTEAFF. The chain has TRBV18 and TRBJ1-1, with unresolved D. Germline V CDR1 and CDR2: KGHSH, LQKENI. The CDR3 runs 13 residues. Trimming took 6 bases from V and 3 from J, leaving 11 bases between them.

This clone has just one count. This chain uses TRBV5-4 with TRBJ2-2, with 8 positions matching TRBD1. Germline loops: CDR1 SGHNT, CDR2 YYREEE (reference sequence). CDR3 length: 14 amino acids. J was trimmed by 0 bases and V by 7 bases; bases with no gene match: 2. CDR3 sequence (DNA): TGTGCCAGCTTCAGGGGGCCGAACACCGGGGAGCTGTTTTTT. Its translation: CASFRGPNTGELFF.

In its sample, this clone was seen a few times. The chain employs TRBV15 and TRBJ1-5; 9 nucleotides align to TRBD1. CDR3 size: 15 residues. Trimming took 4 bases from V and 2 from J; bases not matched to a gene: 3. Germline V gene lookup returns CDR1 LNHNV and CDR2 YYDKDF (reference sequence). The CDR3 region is CATSTRTGGNQPQHF. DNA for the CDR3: TGTGCCACCAGCACACGGACAGGGGGCAATCAGCCCCAGCATTTT. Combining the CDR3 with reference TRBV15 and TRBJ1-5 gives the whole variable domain DAMVIQNPRYQVTQFGKPVTLSCSQTLNHNVMYWYQQKSSQAPKLLFHYYDKDFNNEADTPDNFQSRRPNTSFCFLDIRSPGLGDTAMYLCATSTRTGGNQPQHFGDGTRLSIL.

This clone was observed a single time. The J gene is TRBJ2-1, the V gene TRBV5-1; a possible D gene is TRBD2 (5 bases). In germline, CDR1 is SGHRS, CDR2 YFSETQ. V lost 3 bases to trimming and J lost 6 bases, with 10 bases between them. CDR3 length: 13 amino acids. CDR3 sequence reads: CASSSPGFNEQFF. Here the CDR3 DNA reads TGCGCCAGCAGCTCCCCGGGATTCAATGAGCAGTTCTTC. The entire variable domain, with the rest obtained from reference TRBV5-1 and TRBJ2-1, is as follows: KAGVTQTPRYLIKTRGQQVTLSCSPISGHRSVSWYQQTPGQGLQFLFEYFSETQRNKGNFPGRFSGRQFSNSRSEMNVSTLELGDSALYLCASSSPGFNEQFFGPGTRLTVL.

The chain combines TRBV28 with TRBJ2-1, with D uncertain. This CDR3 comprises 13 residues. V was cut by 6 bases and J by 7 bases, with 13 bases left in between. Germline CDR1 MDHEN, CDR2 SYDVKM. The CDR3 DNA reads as TGTGCCAGCAGCCATCGCGGTAGAAATGAGCAGTTCTTC. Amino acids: CASSHRGRNEQFF.

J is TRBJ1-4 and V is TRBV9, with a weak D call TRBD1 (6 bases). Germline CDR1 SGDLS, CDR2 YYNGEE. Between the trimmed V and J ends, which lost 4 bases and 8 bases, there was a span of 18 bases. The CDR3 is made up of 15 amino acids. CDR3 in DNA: TGTGCCAGCAGCTTGTTCAGGGGTGAGGCGGAAAAACTGTTTTTT. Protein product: CASSLFRGEAEKLFF.

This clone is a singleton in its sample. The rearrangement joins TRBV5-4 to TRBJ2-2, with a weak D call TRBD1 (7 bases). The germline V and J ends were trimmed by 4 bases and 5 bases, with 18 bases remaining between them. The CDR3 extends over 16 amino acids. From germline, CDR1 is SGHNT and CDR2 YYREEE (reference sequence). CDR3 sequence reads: CASSPARGRETGELFF. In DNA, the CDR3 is TGTGCCAGCAGCCCAGCTAGGGGGCGGGAAACCGGGGAGCTGTTTTTT. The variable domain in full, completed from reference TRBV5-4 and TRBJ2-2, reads ETGVTQSPTHLIKTRGQQVTLRCSSQSGHNTVSWYQQALGQGPQFIFQYYREEENGRGNFPPRFSGLQFPNYSSELNVNALELDDSALYLCASSPARGRETGELFFGEGSRLTVL.

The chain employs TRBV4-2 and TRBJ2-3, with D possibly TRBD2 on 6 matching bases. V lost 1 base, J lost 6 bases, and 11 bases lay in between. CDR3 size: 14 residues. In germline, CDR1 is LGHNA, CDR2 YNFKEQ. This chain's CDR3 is CASSQVEAGDTQYF. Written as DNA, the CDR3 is TGTGCCAGCAGCCAAGTGGAAGCGGGCGATACGCAGTATTTT.

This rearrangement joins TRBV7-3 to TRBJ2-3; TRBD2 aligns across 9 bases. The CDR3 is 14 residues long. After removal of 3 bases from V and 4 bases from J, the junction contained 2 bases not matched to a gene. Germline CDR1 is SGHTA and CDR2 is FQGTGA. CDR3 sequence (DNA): TGTGCCAGCAGCTTGAGCGGGAGGTCAGATACGCAGTATTTT. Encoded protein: CASSLSGRSDTQYF.

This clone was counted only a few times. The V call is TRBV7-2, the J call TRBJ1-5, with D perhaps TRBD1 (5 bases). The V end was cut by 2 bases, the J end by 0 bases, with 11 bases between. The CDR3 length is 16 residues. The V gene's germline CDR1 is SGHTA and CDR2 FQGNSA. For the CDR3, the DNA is TGTGCCAGCAGCTTATATGGGGGGTATAGCAATCAGCCCCAGCATTTT. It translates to CASSLYGGYSNQPQHF. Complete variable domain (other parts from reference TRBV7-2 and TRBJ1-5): GAGVSQSPSNKVTEKGKDVELRCDPISGHTALYWYRQSLGQGLEFLIYFQGNSAPDKSGLPSDRFSAERTGGSVSTLTIQRTQQEDSAVYLCASSLYGGYSNQPQHFGDGTRLSIL.

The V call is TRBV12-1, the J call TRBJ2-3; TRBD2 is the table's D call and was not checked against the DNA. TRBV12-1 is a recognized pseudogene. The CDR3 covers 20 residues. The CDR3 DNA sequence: TGTGCCAGCAGCTTGCCCCAGGGACTAGCGGGAGGGCCTCCCTGTAATACGCAGTATTTT. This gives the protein CASSLPQGLAGGPPCNTQYF.

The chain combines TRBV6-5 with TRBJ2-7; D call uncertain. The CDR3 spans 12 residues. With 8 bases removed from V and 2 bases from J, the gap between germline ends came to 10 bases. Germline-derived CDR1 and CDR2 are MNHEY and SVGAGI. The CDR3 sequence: CASGSRTYEQYV. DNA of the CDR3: TGTGCCAGCGGAAGCAGGACCTACGAGCAGTACGTC.

This CDR3 is CAADSGTDTDTQYF. The CDR3 DNA reads TGTGCCGCCGATAGCGGGACTGACACAGATACGCAGTATTTT. The genes are TRBV10-3 and TRBJ2-3; TRBD2 matches 8 bases. This CDR3 comprises 14 residues. V dropped 11 bases and J dropped 2; count of bases not matched to a gene: 9. The V gene's germline CDR1 is ENHRY and CDR2 SYGVKD.

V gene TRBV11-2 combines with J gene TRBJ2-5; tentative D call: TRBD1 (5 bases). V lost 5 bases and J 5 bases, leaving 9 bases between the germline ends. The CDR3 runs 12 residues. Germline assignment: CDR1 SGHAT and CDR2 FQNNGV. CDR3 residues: CASSPSGETQYF. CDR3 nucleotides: TGTGCCAGCAGCCCCTCAGGGGAGACCCAGTACTTC.